Sequencing of this TCR beta chain was carried out in a study of CD8 T cells in ankylosing spondylitis. Each CDR3 protein gets one entry after TCRdb re-called the 5' RACE reads with MiXCR. The sample has approximately 180,000 distinct CDR3 sequences, 15% to 20% seen once. This clonotype showed up just a few times. The CDR3 extends over 11 amino acids. Germline V gives CDR1 SQVTM, CDR2 ANQGSEA. Trimming stripped 7 bases from V and 8 bases from J, with 14 bases between. The sequenced sample was blood, either unsorted or a sorted T cell fraction (not recorded which). The chain employs TRBV29-1 and TRBJ1-1; TRBD1 might be the D (5 bases). This sequence was found in a male donor aged 10-30 years with ankylosing spondylitis or in good health (not recorded which). The CDR3 bases are TGCAGCGGCACAGGCATCACGGAAGCTTTCTTT. Its protein is CSGTGITEAFF.